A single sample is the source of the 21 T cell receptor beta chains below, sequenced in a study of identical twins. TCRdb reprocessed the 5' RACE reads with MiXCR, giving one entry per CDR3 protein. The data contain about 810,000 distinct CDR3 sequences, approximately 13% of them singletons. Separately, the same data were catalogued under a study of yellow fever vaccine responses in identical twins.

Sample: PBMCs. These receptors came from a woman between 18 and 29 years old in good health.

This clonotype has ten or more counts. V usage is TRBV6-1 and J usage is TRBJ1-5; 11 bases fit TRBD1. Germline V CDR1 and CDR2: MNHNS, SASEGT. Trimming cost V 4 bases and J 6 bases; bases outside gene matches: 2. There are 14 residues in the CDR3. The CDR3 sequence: CASSVGTGGQPQHF. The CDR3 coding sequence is TGTGCCAGCAGTGTGGGGACAGGGGGTCAGCCCCAGCATTTT.

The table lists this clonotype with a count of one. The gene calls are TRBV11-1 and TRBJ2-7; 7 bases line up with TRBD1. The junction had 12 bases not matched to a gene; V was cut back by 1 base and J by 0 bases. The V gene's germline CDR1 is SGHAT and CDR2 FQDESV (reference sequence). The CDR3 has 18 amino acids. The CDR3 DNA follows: TGTGCCAGCAGCTTAGGGGAACCCGGTGACAGGGCCTCCTACGAGCAGTACGTC. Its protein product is CASSLGEPGDRASYEQYV.

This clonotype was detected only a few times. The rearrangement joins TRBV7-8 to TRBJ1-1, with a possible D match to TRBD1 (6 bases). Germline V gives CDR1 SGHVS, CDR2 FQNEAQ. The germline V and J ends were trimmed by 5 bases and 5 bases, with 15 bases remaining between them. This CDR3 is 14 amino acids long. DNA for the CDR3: TGTGCCAGCAGCCCGCCAAGGGGGGGGACTGAAGCTTTCTTT. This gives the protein CASSPPRGGTEAFF.

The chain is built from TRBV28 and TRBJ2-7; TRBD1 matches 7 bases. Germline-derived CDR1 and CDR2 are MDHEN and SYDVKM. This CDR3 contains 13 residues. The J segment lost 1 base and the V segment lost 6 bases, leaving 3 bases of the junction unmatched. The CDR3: CASRLGQSYEQYF. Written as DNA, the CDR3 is TGTGCCAGCAGGTTGGGACAGTCCTACGAGCAGTACTTC. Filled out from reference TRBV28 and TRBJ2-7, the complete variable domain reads DVKVTQSSRYLVKRTGEKVFLECVQDMDHENMFWYRQDPGLGLRLIYFSYDVKMKEKGDIPEGYSVSREKKERFSLILESASTNQTSMYLCASRLGQSYEQYFGPGTRLTVT.

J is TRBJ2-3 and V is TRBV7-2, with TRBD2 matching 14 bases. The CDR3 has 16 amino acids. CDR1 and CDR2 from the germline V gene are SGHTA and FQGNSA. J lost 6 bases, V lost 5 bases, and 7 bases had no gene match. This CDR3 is CASSPPGLAGEDTQYF. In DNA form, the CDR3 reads TGTGCCAGCAGCCCCCCGGGACTAGCGGGAGAGGATACGCAGTATTTT.

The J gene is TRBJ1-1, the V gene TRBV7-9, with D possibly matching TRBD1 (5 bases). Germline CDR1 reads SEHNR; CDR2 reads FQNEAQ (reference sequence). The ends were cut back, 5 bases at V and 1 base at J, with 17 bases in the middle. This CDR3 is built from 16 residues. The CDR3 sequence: CASSISLTGRNTEAFF. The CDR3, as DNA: TGTGCCAGCAGCATAAGTCTTACAGGCCGGAACACTGAAGCTTTCTTT.

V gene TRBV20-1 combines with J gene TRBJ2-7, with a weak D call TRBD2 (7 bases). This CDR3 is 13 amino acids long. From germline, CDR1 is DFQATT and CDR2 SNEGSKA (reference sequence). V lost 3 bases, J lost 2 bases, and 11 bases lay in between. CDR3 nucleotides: TGCAGTGCTAGTGGGGGGGCTACCTACGAGCAGTACTTC. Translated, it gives CSASGGATYEQYF.

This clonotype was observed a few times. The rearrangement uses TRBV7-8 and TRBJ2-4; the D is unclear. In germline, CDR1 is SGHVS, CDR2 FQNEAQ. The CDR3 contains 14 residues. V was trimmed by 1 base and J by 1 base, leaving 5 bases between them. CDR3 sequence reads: CASSLEAAKNIQYF. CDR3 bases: TGTGCCAGCAGCTTAGAGGCGGCCAAAAACATTCAGTACTTC.

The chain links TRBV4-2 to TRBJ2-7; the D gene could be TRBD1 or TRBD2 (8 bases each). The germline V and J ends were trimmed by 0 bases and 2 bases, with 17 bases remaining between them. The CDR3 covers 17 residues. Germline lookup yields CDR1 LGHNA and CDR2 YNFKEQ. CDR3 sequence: CASSQEDRGGRPYEQYF. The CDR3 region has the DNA TGTGCCAGCAGCCAAGAAGACAGGGGCGGGAGGCCCTACGAGCAGTACTTC.

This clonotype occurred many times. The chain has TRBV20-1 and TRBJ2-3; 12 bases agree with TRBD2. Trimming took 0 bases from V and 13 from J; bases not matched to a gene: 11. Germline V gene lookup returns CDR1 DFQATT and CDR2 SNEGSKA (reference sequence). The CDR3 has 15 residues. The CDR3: CSARDPGLAGKTEYF. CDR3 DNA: TGCAGTGCTAGAGACCCGGGACTAGCGGGCAAAACGGAGTATTTT.

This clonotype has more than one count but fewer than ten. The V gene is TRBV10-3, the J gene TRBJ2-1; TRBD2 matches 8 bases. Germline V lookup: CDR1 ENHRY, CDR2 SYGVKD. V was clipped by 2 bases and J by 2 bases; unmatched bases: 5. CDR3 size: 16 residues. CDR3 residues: CAISERSGSPYNEQFF. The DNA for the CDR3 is TGTGCCATCAGTGAGAGGAGCGGGAGTCCCTACAATGAGCAGTTCTTC.

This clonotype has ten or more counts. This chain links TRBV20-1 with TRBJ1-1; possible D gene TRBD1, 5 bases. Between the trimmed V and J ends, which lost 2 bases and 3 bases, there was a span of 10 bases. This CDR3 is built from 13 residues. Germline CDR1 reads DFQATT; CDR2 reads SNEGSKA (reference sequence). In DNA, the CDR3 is TGCAGTGCTAGAAGGGGACTGCACACTGAAGCTTTCTTT. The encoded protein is CSARRGLHTEAFF.

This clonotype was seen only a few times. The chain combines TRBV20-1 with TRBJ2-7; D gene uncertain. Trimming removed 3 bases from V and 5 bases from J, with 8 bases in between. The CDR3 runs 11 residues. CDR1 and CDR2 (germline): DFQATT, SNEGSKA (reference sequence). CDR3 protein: CSASPGHEQYV. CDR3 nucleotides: TGCAGTGCTAGTCCCGGCCACGAGCAGTACGTC.

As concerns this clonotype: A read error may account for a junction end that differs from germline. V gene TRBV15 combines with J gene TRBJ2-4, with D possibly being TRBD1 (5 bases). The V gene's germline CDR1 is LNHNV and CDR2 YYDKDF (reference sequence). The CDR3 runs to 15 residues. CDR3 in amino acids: CAASREDTLGNIQYF. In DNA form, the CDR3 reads TGTGCCGCCAGCAGAGAGGACACCTTGGGGAACATTCAGTACTTC.

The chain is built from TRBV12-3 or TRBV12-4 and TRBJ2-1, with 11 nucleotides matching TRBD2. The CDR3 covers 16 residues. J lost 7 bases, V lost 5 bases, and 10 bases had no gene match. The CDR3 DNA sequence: TGTGCCAGCAGTAATAGCGCGGCTAGCGGGGGGAATGAGCAGTTCTTC. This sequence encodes CASSNSAASGGNEQFF.

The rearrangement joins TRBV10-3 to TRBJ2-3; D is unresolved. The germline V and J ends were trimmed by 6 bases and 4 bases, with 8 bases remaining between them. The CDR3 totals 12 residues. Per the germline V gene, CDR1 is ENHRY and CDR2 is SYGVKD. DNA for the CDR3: TGTGCCATCAGCTCGACTCCAGATACGCAGTATTTT. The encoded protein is CAISSTPDTQYF.

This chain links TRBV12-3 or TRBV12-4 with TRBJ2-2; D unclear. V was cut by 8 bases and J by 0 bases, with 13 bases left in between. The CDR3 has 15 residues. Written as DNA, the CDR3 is TGTGCCAGCTCTCGAACACCATCGAACACCGGGGAGCTGTTTTTT. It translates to CASSRTPSNTGELFF.

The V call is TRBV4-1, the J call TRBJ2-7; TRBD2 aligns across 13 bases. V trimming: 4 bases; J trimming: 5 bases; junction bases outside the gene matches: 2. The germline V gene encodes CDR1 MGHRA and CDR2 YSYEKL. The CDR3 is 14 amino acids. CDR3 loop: CASSPGLAGNEQYV. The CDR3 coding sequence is TGCGCCAGCAGCCCGGGACTAGCGGGGAACGAGCAGTACGTC.

The CDR3 here is CASIMGTSGSNEQFF. The CDR3, as DNA: TGTGCCAGCATTATGGGGACTAGCGGGAGTAATGAGCAGTTCTTC. The chain couples TRBV27 to TRBJ2-1; the match to TRBD2 covers 14 bases. The CDR3 sequence is 15 residues long. With 7 bases clipped from V and 7 bases from J, the junction kept 6 bases outside the gene matches. The germline V gene encodes CDR1 MNHEY and CDR2 SMNVEV (reference sequence).

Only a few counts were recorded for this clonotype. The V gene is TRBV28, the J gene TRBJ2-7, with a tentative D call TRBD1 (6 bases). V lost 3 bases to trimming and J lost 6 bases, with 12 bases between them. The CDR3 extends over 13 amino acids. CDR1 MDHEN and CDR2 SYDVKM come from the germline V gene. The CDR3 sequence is CASSFGTIGEQYF. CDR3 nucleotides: TGTGCCAGCAGTTTCGGGACAATCGGCGAGCAGTACTTC.

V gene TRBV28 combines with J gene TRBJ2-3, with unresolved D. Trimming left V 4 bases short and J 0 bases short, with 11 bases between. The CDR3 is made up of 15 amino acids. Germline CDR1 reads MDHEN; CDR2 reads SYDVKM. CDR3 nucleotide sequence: TGTGCCAGCAGTTCAGCTCCCCGCAGCACAGATACGCAGTATTTT. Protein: CASSSAPRSTDTQYF.